The text below deals with one TCR beta chain. Its antigen remains unidentified. The repertoire was sequenced with immunoSEQ multiplex PCR; TCRdb's copy has only in-frame clones and lacks some. The sample contains fewer than 400,000 clones, roughly 70% of which appear only once. The source of the sample is a study of shared clonotypes between healthy human individuals. Study-level information: Used for every donor were three CD4 naive, three CD4 memory, two CD8 naive and one CD8 memory plate. Notes on the study in general: The diversity represented, both genetic and in exposure history, was limited by few donors.

None of the donors, who were healthy HIV-negative adults, had recently had acute infections or vaccinations. A split of CD4+ cells into CD45RA+ naive and CD45RA-negative memory subsets was performed. The material sequenced was memory CD4+ T cells sorted from blood. Subset here: CD45RA-negative fraction. This receptor was identified in a man younger than 45 in good health.

In nucleotides, the CDR3 is TGTGCCAGCAGCTCCAGGAGGGGGGAGACCCAGTACTTC. Translation: CASSSRRGETQYF. The chain combines TRBV7-9 with TRBJ2-5, with D perhaps TRBD1 or TRBD2 (6 bases each). This CDR3 region has 13 residues. The germline V gene has CDR1 SEHNR and CDR2 FQNEAQ (reference sequence). Trimming left V 4 bases short and J 5 bases short, with 11 bases between.